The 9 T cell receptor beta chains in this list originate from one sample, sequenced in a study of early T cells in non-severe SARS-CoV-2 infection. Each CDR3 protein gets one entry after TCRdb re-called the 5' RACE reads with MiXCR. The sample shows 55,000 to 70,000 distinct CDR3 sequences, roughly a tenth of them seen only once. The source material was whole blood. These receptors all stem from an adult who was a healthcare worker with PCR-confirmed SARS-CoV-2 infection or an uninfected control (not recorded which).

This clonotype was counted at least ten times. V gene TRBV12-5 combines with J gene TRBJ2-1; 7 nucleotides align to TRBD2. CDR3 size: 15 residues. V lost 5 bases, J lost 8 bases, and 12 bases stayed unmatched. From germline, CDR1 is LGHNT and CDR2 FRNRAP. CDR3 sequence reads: CASGPGEGHKDEQFF. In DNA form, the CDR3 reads TGTGCTAGTGGTCCGGGGGAGGGCCACAAGGATGAGCAGTTCTTC.

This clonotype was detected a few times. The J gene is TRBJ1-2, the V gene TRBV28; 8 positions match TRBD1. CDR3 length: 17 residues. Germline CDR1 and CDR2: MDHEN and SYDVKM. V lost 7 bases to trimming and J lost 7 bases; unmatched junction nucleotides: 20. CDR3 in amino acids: CASIPGGRRILDSGYTF. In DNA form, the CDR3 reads TGTGCCAGCATCCCAGGGGGCCGCCGCATACTGGATTCTGGCTACACCTTC.

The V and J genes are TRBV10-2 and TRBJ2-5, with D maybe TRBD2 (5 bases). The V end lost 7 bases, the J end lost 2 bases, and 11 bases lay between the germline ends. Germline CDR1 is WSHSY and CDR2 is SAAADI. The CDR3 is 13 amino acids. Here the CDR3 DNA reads TGCGCCAGCATTCCGGGATCACAAGAGACCCAGTACTTC. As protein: CASIPGSQETQYF.

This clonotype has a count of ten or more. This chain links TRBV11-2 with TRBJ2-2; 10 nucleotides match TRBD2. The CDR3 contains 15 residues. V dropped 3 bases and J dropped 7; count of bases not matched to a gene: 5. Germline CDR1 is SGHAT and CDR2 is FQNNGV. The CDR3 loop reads CASSFTSGIVGELFF. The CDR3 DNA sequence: TGTGCCAGCAGCTTCACTAGCGGGATCGTCGGGGAGCTGTTTTTT.

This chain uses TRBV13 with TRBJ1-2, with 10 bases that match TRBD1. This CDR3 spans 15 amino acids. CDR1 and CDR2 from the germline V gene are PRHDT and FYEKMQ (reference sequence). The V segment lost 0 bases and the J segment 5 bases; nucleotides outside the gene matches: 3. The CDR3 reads CASSLGGTGDYGYTF. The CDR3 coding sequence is TGTGCCAGCAGCTTAGGGGGGACAGGGGATTATGGCTACACCTTC.

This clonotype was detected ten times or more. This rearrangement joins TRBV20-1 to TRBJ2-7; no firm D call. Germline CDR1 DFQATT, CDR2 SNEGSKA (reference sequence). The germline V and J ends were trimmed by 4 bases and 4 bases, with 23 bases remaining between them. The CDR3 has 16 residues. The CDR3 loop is CSAIRGSSQTLYEQYF. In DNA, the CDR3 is TGCAGTGCTATCAGAGGTTCCAGCCAAACCCTTTACGAGCAGTACTTC.

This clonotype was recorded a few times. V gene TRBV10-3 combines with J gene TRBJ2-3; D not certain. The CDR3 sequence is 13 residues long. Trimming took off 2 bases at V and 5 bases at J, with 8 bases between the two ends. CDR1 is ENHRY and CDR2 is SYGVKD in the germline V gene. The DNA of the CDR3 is TGTGCCATCAGTGAGGCTAGTGGAGATACGCAGTATTTT. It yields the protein CAISEASGDTQYF.

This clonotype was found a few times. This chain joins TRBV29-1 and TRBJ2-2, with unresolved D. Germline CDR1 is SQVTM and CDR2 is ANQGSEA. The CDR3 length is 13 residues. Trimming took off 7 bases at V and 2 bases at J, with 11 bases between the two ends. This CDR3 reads CSALDVNTGELFF. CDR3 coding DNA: TGCAGCGCCTTAGACGTAAACACCGGGGAGCTGTTTTTT.

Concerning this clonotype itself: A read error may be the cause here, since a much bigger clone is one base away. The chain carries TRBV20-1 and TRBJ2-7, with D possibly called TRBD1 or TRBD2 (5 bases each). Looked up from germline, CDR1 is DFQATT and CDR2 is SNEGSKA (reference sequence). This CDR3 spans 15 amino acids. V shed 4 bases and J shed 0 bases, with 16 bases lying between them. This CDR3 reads CSANEGPKSSYEQYF. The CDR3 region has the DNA TGCAGTGCTAACGAGGGACCGAAGAGCTCCTACGAGCAGTACTTC.